A single sample is the source of the 30 T cell receptor beta chains below, sequenced in a study of blood T cell repertoires in COVID-19. The assay was immunoSEQ multiplex PCR, and TCRdb's table has in-frame clones only and misses some. This sample has approximately 350,000 clones, with less than 90% found just once. Sequenced material: peripheral blood. These receptors all stem from a woman aged 60 to 75 with COVID-19, enrolled during active disease.

The rearrangement uses TRBV3-1 (or the pseudogene TRBV3-2) and TRBJ1-6, with 8 nucleotides matching TRBD1. This CDR3 is built from 14 residues. The J segment lost 7 bases and the V segment lost 4 bases, leaving 3 bases of the junction unmatched. Per the germline V gene, CDR1 is LGHDT and CDR2 is YNNKEL (reference sequence). The CDR3 reads CASSLGQGNSPLHF. The CDR3 nucleotides are TGTGCCAGCAGCCTAGGACAGGGCAATTCACCCCTCCACTTT.

This clone was found once. The genes are TRBV10-1 and TRBJ2-5; D possibly corresponds to TRBD1 (5 bases). The germline V and J ends were trimmed by 0 bases and 1 base, with 12 bases remaining between them. From germline, CDR1 is WNHNN and CDR2 SYGVQD (reference sequence). The CDR3 runs to 16 residues. The CDR3, as DNA: TGCGCCAGCAGTGAGTCCATAGGGGTCCTCCAAGAGACCCAGTACTTC. Encoded protein: CASSESIGVLQETQYF.

This clone was observed once. The chain combines TRBV5-1 with TRBJ2-1; D might be TRBD2 (6 bases). Germline V gene sequence: CDR1 SGHRS, CDR2 YFSETQ. Trimming pared 3 bases from V and 9 bases from J, leaving 7 bases between. This CDR3 region has 11 residues. The CDR3 loop is CASSSRGEQFF. The DNA for the CDR3 is TGCGCCAGCAGCTCGCGGGGTGAGCAGTTCTTC.

This chain joins TRBV7-3 and TRBJ2-1, with 7 bases fitting TRBD2. The junction had 4 bases not matched to a gene; V was cut back by 5 bases and J by 9 bases. The CDR3 has 12 amino acids. Germline CDR1 is SGHTA and CDR2 is FQGTGA. CDR3 region: CASSQSSGEQFF. CDR3 coding DNA: TGTGCCAGCAGCCAATCTAGCGGTGAGCAGTTCTTC.

This rearrangement joins TRBV11-3 to TRBJ2-2; D perhaps matches TRBD2 (5 bases). V lost 5 bases, J lost 2 bases, and 12 bases lay in between. This CDR3 comprises 15 residues. In germline, CDR1 is SGHNT, CDR2 YENEEA. The CDR3 region is CASSRTEFNTGELFF. The DNA of the CDR3 is TGTGCCAGCAGCCGGACTGAATTTAACACCGGGGAGCTGTTTTTT.

The chain joins TRBV7-2 to TRBJ1-2, with TRBD1 matching over 8 bases. The CDR3 sequence is 15 residues long. Losses at the gene ends were 4 bases for V and 8 bases for J; bases not matched to a gene: 12. Germline CDR1 is SGHTA and CDR2 is FQGNSA. The DNA for the CDR3 is TGTGCCAGCAGCTCCGACCGGACAGGGTATAAGGGCTACACCTTC. It is translated as CASSSDRTGYKGYTF. The entire variable domain, with the rest obtained from reference TRBV7-2 and TRBJ1-2, is as follows: GAGVSQSPSNKVTEKGKDVELRCDPISGHTALYWYRQSLGQGLEFLIYFQGNSAPDKSGLPSDRFSAERTGGSVSTLTIQRTQQEDSAVYLCASSSDRTGYKGYTFGSGTRLTVV.

This chain joins TRBV11-2 and TRBJ2-3, with 14 bases fitting TRBD2. The CDR3 runs 17 residues. V lost 5 bases, J lost 0 bases, and 4 bases stayed unmatched. Germline loops: CDR1 SGHAT, CDR2 FQNNGV. The CDR3 loop reads CASSPGLAGDSTDTQYF. CDR3 nucleotide sequence: TGTGCCAGCAGCCCGGGACTAGCGGGGGATAGCACAGATACGCAGTATTTT.

The V call is TRBV19, the J call TRBJ1-5, with D maybe TRBD1 (6 bases). The ends were cut back, 6 bases at V and 0 bases at J, with 9 bases in the middle. Germline-derived CDR1 and CDR2 are LNHDA and SQIVND (reference sequence). The CDR3 covers 14 residues. The CDR3 loop is CASSTGFSNQPQHF. CDR3 DNA sequence: TGTGCCAGTAGCACAGGGTTTAGCAATCAGCCCCAGCATTTT. The full variable domain, completed using reference TRBV19 and TRBJ1-5, is DGGITQSPKYLFRKEGQNVTLSCEQNLNHDAMYWYRQDPGQGLRLIYYSQIVNDFQKGDIAEGYSVSREKKESFPLTVTSAQKNPTAFYLCASSTGFSNQPQHFGDGTRLSIL.

This clone appeared a few times. The V and J genes are TRBV5-4 and TRBJ1-2; TRBD1 might be the D (5 bases). Trimming pared 0 bases from V and 4 bases from J, leaving 13 bases between. The CDR3 is 15 amino acids. The germline gives CDR1 SGHNT, CDR2 YYREEE (reference sequence). The DNA of the CDR3 is TGTGCCAGCAGCTTGGGGGCAGGGCTGATCTATGGCTACACCTTC. It codes for CASSLGAGLIYGYTF.

This chain uses TRBV29-1 with TRBJ2-7, with D hard to call. Germline values: CDR1 SQVTM, CDR2 ANQGSEA. Deletions cut 4 bases from V and 0 bases from J, with 16 bases between. The CDR3 totals 15 residues. CDR3 DNA sequence: TGCAGCGTTGGCGGTGGCACGATAGGCTCCTACGAGCAGTACTTC. As protein: CSVGGGTIGSYEQYF.

The CDR3 sequence: CASSHVHLTGRGIEQFF. Written as DNA, the CDR3 is TGTGCCAGCAGCCACGTCCACTTGACAGGGCGGGGAATCGAGCAGTTCTTC. The J gene is TRBJ2-1, the V gene TRBV3-1 (or the pseudogene TRBV3-2), with D tentatively TRBD1 (7 bases). The germline V gene has CDR1 LGHDT and CDR2 YNNKEL (reference sequence). The CDR3 loop spans 17 amino acids. The ends were cut back, 3 bases at V and 10 bases at J, with 25 bases in the middle.

The V and J genes are TRBV4-3 and TRBJ2-7; TRBD2 might be the D (6 bases). Trimming stripped 4 bases from V and 5 bases from J, with 18 bases between. CDR1 is LGHNA, CDR2 YSLEER, per germline. The CDR3 is made up of 15 amino acids. The CDR3 sequence: CASSPSGDLTDEQYF. The CDR3 DNA reads TGCGCCAGCAGCCCCTCGGGGGACCTAACTGACGAGCAGTACTTC.

The V gene is TRBV5-6, the J gene TRBJ2-5, with D perhaps matching TRBD1 (6 bases). The germline V and J ends were trimmed by 2 bases and 4 bases, with 12 bases remaining between them. CDR3 length equals 14 residues. Germline-derived CDR1 and CDR2 are SGHDT and YYEEEE. The CDR3: CASSLGGRGETQYF. The CDR3 bases are TGTGCCAGCAGCTTAGGGGGAAGAGGAGAGACCCAGTACTTC.

Many counts were recorded for this clone. J is TRBJ2-1 and V is TRBV9; D not resolved. Germline CDR1 is SGDLS and CDR2 is YYNGEE. With 0 bases removed from V and 5 bases from J, the gap between germline ends came to 9 bases. The CDR3 runs 14 residues. The CDR3 DNA reads TGTGCCAGCAGCGTAGGGCAGTCCAACAATGAGCAGTTCTTC. This sequence encodes CASSVGQSNNEQFF.

This sequence joins TRBV5-6 and TRBJ2-7, with unresolved D. This CDR3 region has 12 residues. Germline V CDR1 and CDR2: SGHDT, YYEEEE. V was clipped by 1 base and J by 3 bases, with 5 bases between them. CDR3 region: CASSLSSYEQYF. The DNA for the CDR3 is TGTGCCAGCAGCTTGTCCAGCTACGAGCAGTACTTC.

The chain recombines TRBV5-6 with TRBJ2-5, with a weak D call TRBD2 (6 bases). This CDR3 is 13 amino acids long. V dropped 3 bases and J dropped 6 bases, with 12 bases sitting between them. Germline V gene lookup returns CDR1 SGHDT and CDR2 YYEEEE. CDR3 nucleotide sequence: TGTGCCAGCAGCTGGGGGGAACTACAGACCCAGTACTTC. As protein: CASSWGELQTQYF.

The V gene is TRBV7-2, the J gene TRBJ1-5, with a tentative D call TRBD1 (5 bases). The germline V gene encodes CDR1 SGHTA and CDR2 FQGNSA. V lost 3 bases and J 2 bases, leaving 11 bases between the germline ends. The CDR3 is 15 residues long. The CDR3 nucleotides read TGTGCCAGCAGCTTTAGGGGAGGAGGCAATCAGCCCCAGCATTTT. This gives the protein CASSFRGGGNQPQHF.

This clone is a singleton in its sample. V usage is TRBV5-5 and J usage is TRBJ1-2, with 12 positions matching TRBD1. This CDR3 has 17 residues. V gave up 0 bases and J gave up 2 bases; unmatched junction bases: 5. Germline V gene lookup returns CDR1 SGHKS and CDR2 YYEKEE (reference sequence). For the CDR3, the DNA is TGTGCCAGCAGCTTGGGGGACAGGGGGCGCTTCAACTATGGCTACACCTTC. Translation gives CASSLGDRGRFNYGYTF.

The chain links TRBV18 to TRBJ2-1; D uncertain. The CDR3 runs 15 residues. V was cut by 6 bases and J by 1 base, with 13 bases left in between. Germline-derived CDR1 and CDR2 are KGHSH and LQKENI. The CDR3 DNA sequence: TGTGCCAGCTCTCCGGATAGAGGATCCTACAATGAGCAGTTCTTC. It codes for CASSPDRGSYNEQFF.

The table lists this clone with a few counts. V gene TRBV7-2 combines with J gene TRBJ1-6; D possibly corresponds to TRBD1 (6 bases). Germline V gives CDR1 SGHTA, CDR2 FQGNSA. The V gene lost 4 bases and the J gene lost 2 bases, with 9 bases spanning the gap. The CDR3 loop spans 15 amino acids. DNA of the CDR3: TGTGCCAGCAGCTGGACAGACCCCTATAATTCACCCCTCCACTTT. Protein sequence: CASSWTDPYNSPLHF.

This clone appeared once. The chain links TRBV7-2 to TRBJ2-7; TRBD2 aligns across 8 bases. Trimming at V came to 1 base and at J to 0 bases, leaving 2 bases not matched to a gene. CDR3 length: 15 residues. Germline assignment: CDR1 SGHTA and CDR2 FQGNSA. The DNA for the CDR3 is TGTGCCAGCAGCTTAGGCGGGGGGAACTCCTACGAGCAGTACTTC. Amino acids: CASSLGGGNSYEQYF.

The CDR3 bases are TGTGCCAGCAGCTTACCCTTGTATGGCTACACCTTC. The encoded protein is CASSLPLYGYTF. The rearrangement links TRBV7-9 to TRBJ1-2; no definite D call. CDR3 length: 12 amino acids. Germline V lookup: CDR1 SEHNR, CDR2 FQNEAQ (reference sequence). The V and J ends lost 2 bases and 5 bases respectively, with 6 bases between them.

The J gene is TRBJ1-2, the V gene TRBV19; D call uncertain. The V and J ends lost 6 bases and 0 bases respectively, with 8 bases between them. CDR1 LNHDA and CDR2 SQIVND come from the germline V gene (reference sequence). This CDR3 spans 13 amino acids. The CDR3 region is CASRETANYGYTF. The CDR3 bases are TGTGCCAGTAGAGAAACAGCTAACTATGGCTACACCTTC. The variable domain in full, completed from reference TRBV19 and TRBJ1-2, reads DGGITQSPKYLFRKEGQNVTLSCEQNLNHDAMYWYRQDPGQGLRLIYYSQIVNDFQKGDIAEGYSVSREKKESFPLTVTSAQKNPTAFYLCASRETANYGYTFGSGTRLTVV.

The chain links TRBV2 to TRBJ1-6; D unclear. Germline V gives CDR1 SNHLY, CDR2 FYNNEI. This CDR3 is built from 16 residues. The V end was cut by 2 bases, the J end by 8 bases, with 16 bases between. Here the CDR3 reads CASSEFPPDIDSPLHF. The CDR3 DNA reads TGTGCCAGCAGTGAATTCCCCCCCGATATAGATTCACCCCTCCACTTT. The full variable domain, in which reference TRBV2 and TRBJ1-6 provide the parts outside the CDR3, is EPEVTQTPSHQVTQMGQEVILRCVPISNHLYFYWYRQILGQKVEFLVSFYNNEISEKSEIFDDQFSVERPDGSNFTLKIRSTKLEDSAMYFCASSEFPPDIDSPLHFGNGTRLTVT.

The rearrangement links TRBV19 to TRBJ2-2, with D maybe TRBD1 (6 bases). The V gene lost 4 bases and the J gene lost 4 bases, with 16 bases spanning the gap. The CDR3 spans 16 residues. The V gene's germline CDR1 is LNHDA and CDR2 SQIVND (reference sequence). CDR3 region: CASSTSRGKGTGELFF. The CDR3 DNA sequence: TGTGCCAGTAGTACATCCAGGGGAAAGGGCACCGGGGAGCTGTTTTTT.

The V gene is TRBV2, the J gene TRBJ2-1; the match to TRBD2 covers 8 bases. This CDR3 contains 14 residues. The germline CDR1 and CDR2 sequences are SNHLY and FYNNEI. Losses at the gene ends were 2 bases for V and 9 bases for J; bases not matched to a gene: 6. CDR3 sequence (DNA): TGTGCCAGCAGTGAACCGGGGGGGCCTCCTGAGCAGTTCTTC. Translating it yields CASSEPGGPPEQFF. The whole variable domain, remainder taken from reference TRBV2 and TRBJ2-1, is EPEVTQTPSHQVTQMGQEVILRCVPISNHLYFYWYRQILGQKVEFLVSFYNNEISEKSEIFDDQFSVERPDGSNFTLKIRSTKLEDSAMYFCASSEPGGPPEQFFGPGTRLTVL.

The chain uses TRBV9 and TRBJ1-2, with 7 bases aligning to TRBD1. The V gene's germline CDR1 is SGDLS and CDR2 YYNGEE. J lost 8 bases, V lost 0 bases, and 10 bases had no gene match. CDR3 length equals 15 residues. For the CDR3, the DNA is TGTGCCAGCAGCGTAGTATCGGGAGGGGGCGGCGGCTACACCTTC. It yields the protein CASSVVSGGGGGYTF. The entire variable domain, with the rest obtained from reference TRBV9 and TRBJ1-2, is as follows: DSGVTQTPKHLITATGQRVTLRCSPRSGDLSVYWYQQSLDQGLQFLIQYYNGEERAKGNILERFSAQQFPDLHSELNLSSLELGDSALYFCASSVVSGGGGGYTFGSGTRLTVV.

This rearrangement joins TRBV9 to TRBJ1-1, with a weak D call TRBD1 (5 bases). With 4 bases removed from V and 1 base from J, the gap between germline ends came to 11 bases. CDR1 is SGDLS and CDR2 is YYNGEE in the germline V gene. The CDR3 covers 14 residues. CDR3 sequence reads: CASSPGGGNTEAFF. CDR3 nucleotide sequence: TGTGCCAGCAGCCCCGGGGGGGGGAACACTGAAGCTTTCTTT.

The V and J genes are TRBV5-4 and TRBJ1-1, with D uncertain. V lost 2 bases and J lost 4, with 12 bases in between. Germline assignment: CDR1 SGHNT and CDR2 YYREEE (reference sequence). This CDR3 contains 14 residues. CDR3 loop: CASSFPHASTEAFF. The CDR3 coding sequence is TGTGCCAGCAGCTTCCCCCACGCGTCCACTGAAGCTTTCTTT.

The V call is TRBV18, the J call TRBJ2-3; tentative D call: TRBD2 (6 bases). The germline V gene has CDR1 KGHSH and CDR2 LQKENI. CDR3 length: 15 residues. Between the trimmed V and J ends, which lost 4 bases and 2 bases, there was a span of 13 bases. CDR3: CASSLRDSYTDTQYF. CDR3 nucleotide sequence: TGTGCCAGCTCACTACGGGACTCATACACAGATACGCAGTATTTT.